This T cell receptor beta chain is from a study of blood T cell repertoires in COVID-19. Study details: Donors in the United States, Italy and Spain gave samples during acute or convalescent COVID-19. T cells, B-cell-depleted T cells, or PBMCs supplied cDNA or gDNA.

Residents of approximately 25 US areas, aged about 18 to 95 years, made up the participants. Authors' processing steps: Estimates of nucleated cell counts were drawn from the amplification of reference gene primers. Sequenced by immunoSEQ multiplex PCR; TCRdb stores in-frame clones only, minus some. V and J calls and clone size are given by that table; D and trimming were obtained from the DNA. The data hold 250,000 to 300,000 clones, with nearly 90% observed a single time. The sample was PBMCs or T cells enriched from blood (not recorded which). The sequence was collected from a woman in her forties or fifties who had been exposed to COVID-19.

In DNA form, the CDR3 reads TGCGCCAGCAGGCAACTGGGTGGGCTGGAGGGGAATTCACCCCTCCACTTT. Its protein is CASRQLGGLEGNSPLHF. The chain carries TRBV4-1 and TRBJ1-6, with D possibly TRBD1 on 5 matching bases. With 6 bases removed from V and 7 bases from J, the gap between germline ends came to 22 bases. The germline V gene encodes CDR1 MGHRA and CDR2 YSYEKL. CDR3 length: 17 residues.